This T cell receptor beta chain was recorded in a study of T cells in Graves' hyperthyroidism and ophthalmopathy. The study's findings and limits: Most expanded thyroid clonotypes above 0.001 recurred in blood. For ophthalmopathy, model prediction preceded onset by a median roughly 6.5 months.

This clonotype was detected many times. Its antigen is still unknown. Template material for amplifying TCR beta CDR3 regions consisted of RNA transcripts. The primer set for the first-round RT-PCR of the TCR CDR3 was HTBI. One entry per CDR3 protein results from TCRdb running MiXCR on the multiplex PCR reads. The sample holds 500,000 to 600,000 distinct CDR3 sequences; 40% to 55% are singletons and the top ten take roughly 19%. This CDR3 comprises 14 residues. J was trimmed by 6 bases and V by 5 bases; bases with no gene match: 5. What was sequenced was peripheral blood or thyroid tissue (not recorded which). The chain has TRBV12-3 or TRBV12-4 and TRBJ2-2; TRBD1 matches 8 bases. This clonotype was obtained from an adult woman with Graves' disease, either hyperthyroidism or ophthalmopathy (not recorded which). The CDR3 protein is CASSRTGIAGELFF. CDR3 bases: TGTGCCAGCAGTCGGACAGGGATAGCCGGGGAGCTGTTTTTT.